Listed here are 23 T cell receptor beta chains from one sample, sequenced in a study of blood T cells in healthy people across ages. A second PCR of roughly 7 to 11 cycles used a sample-barcoded 5' primer and a J-beta primer mix. MiXCR was run by TCRdb on the 5' RACE reads, yielding one entry per CDR3 protein. In the table there are about 760,000 distinct CDR3 sequences, 25% of which are singletons. This sample also belongs to another study, concerning T cells of mothers and their children.

Sequences were obtained from blood. The receptors were sampled from a boy aged 10-17 years in good health.

The rearrangement uses TRBV28 and TRBJ2-7; possibly TRBD1 for D (8 bases). Trimming left V 6 bases short and J 7 bases short, with 19 bases between. The CDR3 sequence is 14 residues long. In germline, CDR1 is MDHEN, CDR2 SYDVKM. The CDR3 region is CASRLQGGRGEQYF. In nucleotides, the CDR3 is TGTGCCAGCAGGTTACAGGGGGGGAGGGGGGAGCAGTACTTC. The full variable domain, with the rest looked up from reference TRBV28 and TRBJ2-7, is DVKVTQSSRYLVKRTGEKVFLECVQDMDHENMFWYRQDPGLGLRLIYFSYDVKMKEKGDIPEGYSVSREKKERFSLILESASTNQTSMYLCASRLQGGRGEQYFGPGTRLTVT.

The rearrangement uses TRBV12-5 and TRBJ2-2; 11 bases align to TRBD2. Looked up from germline, CDR1 is LGHNT and CDR2 is FRNRAP. With V trimmed by 0 bases and J by 3 bases, 0 bases remained unmatched. The CDR3 spans 16 residues. The CDR3 sequence: CASGLVLAGDTGELFF. The CDR3, as DNA: TGTGCTAGTGGTTTGGTACTAGCGGGAGACACCGGGGAGCTGTTTTTT.

As regards this clonotype: Mismatch with germline at one junction end may stem from a read error. The chain employs TRBV4-3 and TRBJ1-2, with D unresolved. The CDR3 is 15 amino acids. The V gene's germline CDR1 is LGHNA and CDR2 YSLEER. The CDR3 coding sequence is TGCGTCAGCAGCCCTCCGGGCCTAACCAGCTATGGCTACACCTTC. Translated: CVSSPPGLTSYGYTF.

Note on this clonotype: Sequence at one end of the junction differs from germline and may be a read error. The chain recombines TRBV28 with TRBJ1-4; D possibly corresponds to TRBD1 (6 bases). This CDR3 has 14 amino acids. Looked up from germline, CDR1 is MDHEN and CDR2 is SYDVKM. The CDR3, as DNA: TGTGCCAGCAGACAGACAGGACATAATGAGAAACTGTTTTTT. Protein sequence: CASRQTGHNEKLFF.

This clonotype was seen repeatedly, ten times or more. The V call is TRBV7-2, the J call TRBJ2-3; no definite D call. Deletions cut 4 bases from V and 0 bases from J, with 11 bases between. The germline V gene encodes CDR1 SGHTA and CDR2 FQGNSA. CDR3 length: 15 amino acids. CDR3 sequence (DNA): TGTGCCAGCAGCTCGACCCCCACTAGCACAGATACGCAGTATTTT. Its translation: CASSSTPTSTDTQYF. Complete variable domain (other parts from reference TRBV7-2 and TRBJ2-3): GAGVSQSPSNKVTEKGKDVELRCDPISGHTALYWYRQSLGQGLEFLIYFQGNSAPDKSGLPSDRFSAERTGGSVSTLTIQRTQQEDSAVYLCASSSTPTSTDTQYFGPGTRLTVL.

This chain joins TRBV29-1 and TRBJ2-3; weak D call: TRBD1 (5 bases). The CDR3 runs to 13 residues. The V and J ends lost 4 bases and 6 bases respectively, with 14 bases between them. The germline V gene has CDR1 SQVTM and CDR2 ANQGSEA. CDR3 amino acids: CSVAGPKGDTQYF. CDR3 DNA sequence: TGCAGCGTTGCGGGCCCGAAGGGGGATACGCAGTATTTT.

V gene TRBV19 combines with J gene TRBJ2-1; TRBD2 is a possible D gene (7 bases). The CDR3 is made up of 14 amino acids. Germline lookup yields CDR1 LNHDA and CDR2 SQIVND (reference sequence). V was shortened by 4 bases and J by 8 bases, with 15 bases between the two germline ends. This CDR3 is CASSRRRGADEQFF. CDR3 nucleotides: TGTGCCAGTAGTAGAAGACGGGGGGCGGATGAGCAGTTCTTC.

This clonotype was found a few times. Mismatch with germline at one junction end may stem from a read error. The chain has TRBV3-1 and TRBJ1-1; possibly TRBD1 for D (6 bases). The CDR3 is 14 residues long. CDR1 LGHDT and CDR2 YNNKEL come from the germline V gene (reference sequence). The CDR3 bases are TGTGCCAACAGCCCGTGGACAGAGAACACTGAAGCTTTCTTT. The encoded protein is CANSPWTENTEAFF.

In its sample, this clonotype was seen a few times. The gene calls are TRBV20-1 and TRBJ2-3; 8 bases align to TRBD2. J lost 3 bases, V lost 4 bases, and 6 bases had no gene match. CDR3 length: 14 residues. Germline loops: CDR1 DFQATT, CDR2 SNEGSKA (reference sequence). CDR3: CSAKKAGATDTQYF. The CDR3 nucleotides are TGCAGTGCTAAAAAAGCGGGGGCAACAGATACGCAGTATTTT.

The chain joins TRBV20-1 to TRBJ2-5; TRBD2 agrees at 10 bases. The J call may be mistaken, given a closer DNA end match to TRBJ2-1. CDR3 size: 15 residues. From germline, CDR1 is DFQATT and CDR2 SNEGSKA (reference sequence). The CDR3 nucleotides read TGCAGTGCTCCCAGACTAGCGGGCACCTACAATGAGCAGTTCTTC. Its translation is CSAPRLAGTYNEQFF.

This clonotype was detected only a few times. DNA for the CDR3: TGTGCCCCCGGCCGGGGGGCGGGCACTGAAGCTTTCTTT. This gives the protein CAPGRGAGTEAFF. The gene calls are TRBV6-2 or TRBV6-3 and TRBJ1-1; maybe TRBD1 (6 bases). This CDR3 spans 13 amino acids. In germline, CDR1 is MNHEY, CDR2 SVGEGT. Trimming stripped 11 bases from V and 4 bases from J, with 17 bases between.

V usage is TRBV20-1 and J usage is TRBJ2-5, with D perhaps TRBD2 (5 bases). Germline V lookup: CDR1 DFQATT, CDR2 SNEGSKA (reference sequence). V was shortened by 2 bases and J by 0 bases, with 13 bases between the two germline ends. The CDR3 spans 15 residues. CDR3 sequence reads: CSARNAEEYQETQYF. CDR3 bases: TGCAGTGCTAGAAATGCGGAGGAGTACCAAGAGACCCAGTACTTC.

V is TRBV7-9 and J is TRBJ1-4; D is unresolved. This CDR3 is built from 12 residues. Germline V gene lookup returns CDR1 SEHNR and CDR2 FQNEAQ (reference sequence). V gave up 5 bases and J gave up 7 bases, with 8 bases separating them. The CDR3 DNA is TGTGCCAGCAGCACGAGACCTGAAAAACTGTTTTTT. It is translated as CASSTRPEKLFF.

This clonotype came up a few times. The V gene is TRBV25-1, the J gene TRBJ1-1; no clear D. Germline loops: CDR1 MGHDK, CDR2 SYGVNS. This CDR3 has 14 amino acids. V lost 2 bases and J 0 bases, leaving 7 bases between the germline ends. The CDR3 protein is CASSEMGMNTEAFF. In nucleotides, the CDR3 is TGTGCCAGCAGTGAAATGGGCATGAACACTGAAGCTTTCTTT.

The chain uses TRBV5-1 and TRBJ1-1; D unresolved. The CDR3 sequence is 16 residues long. In germline, CDR1 is SGHRS, CDR2 YFSETQ. Trimming pared 5 bases from V and 1 base from J, leaving 18 bases between. This CDR3 is CASRENAGVTNTEAFF. The DNA of the CDR3 is TGCGCCAGCAGAGAGAACGCGGGCGTAACGAACACTGAAGCTTTCTTT.

V usage is TRBV9 and J usage is TRBJ2-5; 15 bases align to TRBD2. V shed 2 bases, J shed 2 bases, and the junction held 7 bases outside the gene matches. Germline CDR1 reads SGDLS; CDR2 reads YYNGEE. The CDR3 is 18 residues long. CDR3 loop: CASSVGTSGGSGQETQYF. DNA of the CDR3: TGTGCCAGCAGCGTCGGGACTAGCGGGGGGAGTGGTCAAGAGACCCAGTACTTC.

This clonotype was picked up a small number of times. V usage is TRBV5-5 and J usage is TRBJ1-5; D ambiguous. The CDR3 length is 15 residues. CDR1 is SGHKS, CDR2 YYEKEE, per germline (reference sequence). V lost 1 base to trimming and J lost 2 bases, with 10 bases between them. Written as DNA, the CDR3 is TGTGCCAGCAGCTTGAACGAGATGGGCAATCAGCCCCAGCATTTT. Amino acid sequence: CASSLNEMGNQPQHF.

J is TRBJ1-1 and V is TRBV27, with 12 bases identical to TRBD1. Germline lookup yields CDR1 MNHEY and CDR2 SMNVEV (reference sequence). Germline trimming cut 4 bases from V and 5 bases from J; bases unmatched to any gene: 23. The CDR3 consists of 21 residues. CDR3: CASSSLGPFLLGQGARTEAFF. CDR3 in DNA: TGTGCCAGCAGTTCCCTTGGCCCTTTTTTACTGGGACAGGGGGCGAGGACTGAAGCTTTCTTT.

This clonotype was counted between two and nine times. The J gene is TRBJ1-4, the V gene TRBV29-1, with a possible D match to TRBD1 (6 bases). The CDR3 has 13 residues. V dropped 7 bases and J dropped 6 bases, with 15 bases sitting between them. Germline CDR1 SQVTM, CDR2 ANQGSEA. This CDR3 reads CSATGLVDEKLFF. The CDR3 DNA reads as TGCAGCGCAACAGGGCTCGTAGATGAAAAACTGTTTTTT.

The chain employs TRBV29-1 and TRBJ2-1; D not certain. V lost 4 bases to trimming and J lost 4 bases, with 17 bases between them. The CDR3 has 15 residues. Germline V lookup: CDR1 SQVTM, CDR2 ANQGSEA. CDR3 in amino acids: CSVVQSRLDYNEQFF. CDR3 sequence (DNA): TGCAGCGTTGTGCAGTCCCGACTGGATTACAATGAGCAGTTCTTC.

J is TRBJ2-3 and V is TRBV6-2 or TRBV6-3; possible D gene TRBD1, 5 bases. Germline CDR1 MNHEY, CDR2 SVGEGT. The CDR3 covers 15 residues. Deletions cut 2 bases from V and 4 bases from J, with 13 bases between. The CDR3: CASSYVATGADTQYF. In nucleotides, the CDR3 is TGTGCCAGCAGTTACGTTGCCACAGGCGCAGATACGCAGTATTTT.

As regards this clonotype: Relative to the germline gene, one junction end is altered; a read error may explain this. The rearrangement joins TRBV10-3 to TRBJ2-5; TRBD2 matches at 14 bases. This CDR3 region has 15 residues. Germline CDR1 ENHRY, CDR2 SYGVKD. CDR3 residues: CAVRGTSGSAETQYF. For the CDR3, the DNA is TGTGCCGTCAGGGGGACTAGCGGGAGTGCTGAGACCCAGTACTTC.

The gene calls are TRBV24-1 and TRBJ1-5, with no clear D. The V end lost 3 bases, the J end lost 7 bases, and 12 bases lay between the germline ends. This CDR3 comprises 14 residues. Germline loops: CDR1 KGHDR, CDR2 SFDVKD. CDR3 nucleotides: TGTGCCACCAGTGATGGGTGGGCCTCACAGCCCCAGCATTTT. Protein: CATSDGWASQPQHF.